These 5 T cell receptor beta chains came from one sample sequenced in a study of control samples from healthy donors and cancer patients. TCRdb's copy holds only in-frame clones and misses some; the assay was immunoSEQ multiplex PCR. The table lists about 160,000 clones, roughly 95% of them singletons. Material: blood. The receptors originated from a woman younger than 45 in good health.

This chain uses TRBV18 with TRBJ1-5, with D hard to call. This CDR3 comprises 16 residues. Per the germline V gene, CDR1 is KGHSH and CDR2 is LQKENI. V was trimmed by 2 bases and J by 0 bases, leaving 11 bases between them. The CDR3 here is CASSPIQVNSNQPQHF. As DNA, the CDR3 is TGTGCCAGCTCACCAATCCAGGTTAATAGCAATCAGCCCCAGCATTTT.

The chain couples TRBV5-4 to TRBJ1-2; D uncertain. Germline CDR1 is SGHNT and CDR2 is YYREEE (reference sequence). This CDR3 is 15 amino acids long. Trimming shortened V by 0 bases and J by 4 bases, and 13 bases separated the two germline ends. CDR3 amino acids: CASSLGRGISYGYTF. The CDR3 DNA reads TGTGCCAGCAGCTTGGGAAGAGGGATTTCCTATGGCTACACCTTC. The whole variable domain, filled in from reference TRBV5-4 and TRBJ1-2, reads ETGVTQSPTHLIKTRGQQVTLRCSSQSGHNTVSWYQQALGQGPQFIFQYYREEENGRGNFPPRFSGLQFPNYSSELNVNALELDDSALYLCASSLGRGISYGYTFGSGTRLTVV.

Remarks on this clone: This sample includes further DNA sequences coding for the same CDR3. This chain connects TRBV5-6 to TRBJ2-1; 9 nucleotides agree with TRBD2. Trimming cost V 3 bases and J 4 bases; bases outside gene matches: 5. Germline loops: CDR1 SGHDT, CDR2 YYEEEE. This CDR3 contains 15 residues. DNA of the CDR3: TGTGCCAGCAGCTCCGTAACTAGCGGGTACAATGAGCAGTTCTTC. It yields the protein CASSSVTSGYNEQFF.

This sequence joins TRBV27 and TRBJ2-1; D not certain. The V end was cut by 4 bases, the J end by 4 bases, with 11 bases between. Germline V gene data show CDR1 as MNHEY and CDR2 as SMNVEV (reference sequence). This CDR3 has 14 residues. The CDR3: CASSSTDLYNEQFF. CDR3 coding DNA: TGTGCCAGCAGTTCAACGGACCTATACAATGAGCAGTTCTTC.

The chain couples TRBV18 to TRBJ2-1; D possibly corresponds to TRBD1 (6 bases). V was pared by 2 bases and J by 3 bases, with 11 bases between. The CDR3 extends over 15 amino acids. Germline V CDR1 and CDR2: KGHSH, LQKENI. The CDR3 sequence: CASSPSWGLYNEQFF. The CDR3 bases are TGTGCCAGCTCACCAAGCTGGGGGCTCTACAATGAGCAGTTCTTC.